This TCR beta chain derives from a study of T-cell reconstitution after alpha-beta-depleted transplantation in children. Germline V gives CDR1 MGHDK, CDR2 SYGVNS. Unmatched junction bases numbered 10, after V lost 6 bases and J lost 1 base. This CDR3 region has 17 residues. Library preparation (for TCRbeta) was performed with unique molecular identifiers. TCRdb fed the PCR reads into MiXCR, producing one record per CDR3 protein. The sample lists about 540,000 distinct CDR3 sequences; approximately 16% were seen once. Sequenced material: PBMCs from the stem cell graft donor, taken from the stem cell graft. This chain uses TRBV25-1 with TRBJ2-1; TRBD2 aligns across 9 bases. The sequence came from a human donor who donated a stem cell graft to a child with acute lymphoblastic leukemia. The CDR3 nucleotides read TGTGCCAGCAGGGACACTGGGAGCGGGAGGTCCTACAATGAGCAGTTCTTC. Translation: CASRDTGSGRSYNEQFF.